The rows below give T cell receptor beta chains drawn from one sample of a study of T-cell memory formation after mild COVID-19. TCRdb independently ran MiXCR on the 5' RACE reads; one entry per CDR3 protein. The sample lists roughly 180,000 distinct CDR3 sequences; less than 20% were seen once. Sequenced: PBMCs or a T cell subset sorted from them (not recorded which). These receptor sequences come from a man between 18 and 29 years old who had mild COVID-19 (a few samples of this study predate the infection). Cell type and time point are not known. CDR3s include the opening cysteine and the closing phenylalanine or tryptophan. The order of the fields is CDR3 DNA, CDR3 protein, clone size, V gene, D gene, J gene. The D gene is left open where the match is weak. The size of a clone is reported for some rows only, either as once, few or many, or as a class for expanded clones.

TGTGCCAGCAGCTTGACAGGGATCTATGGCTACACCTTC,CASSLTGIYGYTF,NA,TRBV7-8,TRBD1,TRBJ1-2
TGTGCCAGTAGAAGACCGGGACTAGCCGCAGATACGCAGTATTTT,CASRRPGLAADTQYF,NA,TRBV19,TRBD2,TRBJ2-3
TGTGCCAGCAGCAGACGCGGCGAAGGCGCCTTATATCAGCCCCAGCATTTT,CASSRRGEGALYQPQHF,NA,TRBV21-1,NA,TRBJ1-5
TGCGCCAGCAGCGACAGGGCGGGCTATGGCTACACCTTC,CASSDRAGYGYTF,once,TRBV5-1,TRBD1,TRBJ1-2
TGCGCCAGCAGCTCCTTTACTAACTATGGCTACACCTTC,CASSSFTNYGYTF,NA,TRBV5-1,NA,TRBJ1-2
TGTGCCAGCAGCCAGGACAGACGAAATGAAAAACTGTTTTTT,CASSQDRRNEKLFF,NA,TRBV4-2,NA,TRBJ1-4
TGTGCCAGCAGCGCGGAGTATGAAAAACTGTTTTTT,CASSAEYEKLFF,many,TRBV7-9,NA,TRBJ1-4
TGTGCCAGCAGGCGTACACAGGGGGCTGACGGCTACACCTTC,CASRRTQGADGYTF,NA,TRBV6-5,TRBD1,TRBJ1-2
TGTGCCAGCAGCGCCACGGGGAACACTGAAGCTTTCTTT,CASSATGNTEAFF,many,TRBV7-2,NA,TRBJ1-1
TGTGCCAGCAGCTTGGCGGCAGGGGGCGTGGAGACCCAGTACTTC,CASSLAAGGVETQYF,NA,TRBV5-6,TRBD1,TRBJ2-5
TGCAGCGTTGAAATTCACTTCTATGGCTACACCTTC,CSVEIHFYGYTF,few,TRBV29-1,NA,TRBJ1-2
TGCAGTGCTAGAGATAAGAGGACAGCCACTAACAACTATGGCTACACCTTC,CSARDKRTATNNYGYTF,NA,TRBV20-1,NA,TRBJ1-2
TGCAGCTCCAGGACAGGTTCTGGCTACACCTTC,CSSRTGSGYTF,NA,TRBV29-1,TRBD1,TRBJ1-2
TGCGCCAGCAGCCGGGGAACCGGGACGGAGCATTCACCCCTCCACTTT,CASSRGTGTEHSPLHF,few,TRBV4-1,NA,TRBJ1-6
TGTGCCACCCGCAAGGGGCCTAACACTGAAGCTTTCTTT,CATRKGPNTEAFF,NA,TRBV28,NA,TRBJ1-1
TGTGCCAGCAGCGTAGGTCGAGACGCTCGTCAAGAGACCCAGTACTTC,CASSVGRDARQETQYF,few,TRBV9,NA,TRBJ2-5
TGCAGCGTTGTCCTGAACACTGAAGCTTTCTTT,CSVVLNTEAFF,few,TRBV29-1,NA,TRBJ1-1
TGCAGCGGAACCGGGACCCCGTCCTACAATGAGCAGTTCTTC,CSGTGTPSYNEQFF,many,TRBV29-1,NA,TRBJ2-1
TGTGCCAGCAGCTTCCAGGGCGGCTCCTACAATGAGCAGTTCTTC,CASSFQGGSYNEQFF,NA,TRBV11-2,NA,TRBJ2-1
TGCGCCAGCAGTCGGGACAGGGGGAAAGAGACCCAGTACTTC,CASSRDRGKETQYF,few,TRBV5-1,TRBD1,TRBJ2-5
TGCAGTGCTGATGGAGGAGGGGCCATCACAGATACGCAGTATTTT,CSADGGGAITDTQYF,NA,TRBV20-1,NA,TRBJ2-3
TGTGCCAGCAGCCAGGGACTGGGTTCACCCCTCCACTTT,CASSQGLGSPLHF,NA,TRBV27,NA,TRBJ1-6
TGTGCCAGCAGTGAATTACGGGGGGCCCAGGGTGAGCAGTTCTTC,CASSELRGAQGEQFF,NA,TRBV25-1,NA,TRBJ2-1
TGTGCCAGCAGTTTCGGGGATGGCGGCTACACCTTC,CASSFGDGGYTF,NA,TRBV12-3/TRBV12-4,NA,TRBJ1-2
TGTGCCAGCTCACCACCGGTTCGGGGGACGAACACCGGGGAGCTGTTTTTT,CASSPPVRGTNTGELFF,few,TRBV18,NA,TRBJ2-2